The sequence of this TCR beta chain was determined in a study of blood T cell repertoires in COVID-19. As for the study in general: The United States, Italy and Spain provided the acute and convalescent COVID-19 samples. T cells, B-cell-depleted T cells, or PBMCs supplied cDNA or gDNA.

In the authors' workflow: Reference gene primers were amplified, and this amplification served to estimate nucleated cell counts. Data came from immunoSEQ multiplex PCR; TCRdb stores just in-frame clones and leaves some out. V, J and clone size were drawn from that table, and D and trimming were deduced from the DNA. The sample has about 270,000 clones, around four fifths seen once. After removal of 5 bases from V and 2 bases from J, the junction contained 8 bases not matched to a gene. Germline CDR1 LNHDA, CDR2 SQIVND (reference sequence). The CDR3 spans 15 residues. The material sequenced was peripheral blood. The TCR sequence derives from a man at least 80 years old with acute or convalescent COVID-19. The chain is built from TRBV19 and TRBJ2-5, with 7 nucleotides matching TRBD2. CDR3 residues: CASSETSAPQETQYF. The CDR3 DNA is TGTGCCAGTAGTGAAACTAGCGCTCCGCAAGAGACCCAGTACTTC.